The TCR beta chain described here comes from a study of shared clonotypes between healthy human individuals. Trimming shortened V by 6 bases and J by 7 bases, and 15 bases separated the two germline ends. Germline loops: CDR1 KGHSH, CDR2 LQKENI. This CDR3 comprises 13 residues. The assay was immunoSEQ multiplex PCR, and TCRdb's table has in-frame clones only and misses some. The data hold roughly 1,000,000 clones, with around 82% observed a single time. The sequenced sample was memory CD4+ T cells from PBMCs. Regarding subset: CD45RA-negative fraction. This chain links TRBV18 with TRBJ1-1; D might be TRBD1 (6 bases). The sequence came from a man between 18 and 29 years old in good health. Some clones in this sample may be carry-over from other donors' samples. CDR3 coding DNA: TGTGCCAGCTCTCCCTTCGCAGGGGTTGAAGCTTTCTTT. It specifies CASSPFAGVEAFF.